A single sample is the source of the 23 T cell receptor beta chains below, sequenced in a study of cytomegalovirus exposure and HLA in healthy donors. 13 Jbeta primers and 60 Vbeta primers were used for the PCR. Sequencing was performed with immunoSEQ multiplex PCR; in TCRdb, only in-frame clones are kept and a portion is missing. The sample shows more than 130,000 clones, around 80% of them seen only once. Input material: PBMCs. These receptors all come from a male donor in good health and CMV-seronegative.

The rearrangement uses TRBV9 and TRBJ1-6, with D hard to call. The CDR3 sequence is 13 residues long. Trimming pared 4 bases from V and 7 bases from J, leaving 9 bases between. Per germline, CDR1 SGDLS and CDR2 YYNGEE. The CDR3 here is CASSQTVNSPLHF. CDR3 nucleotides: TGTGCCAGCAGCCAAACAGTAAATTCACCCCTCCACTTT.

V usage is TRBV5-3 and J usage is TRBJ1-6, with D maybe TRBD1 (6 bases). TRBV5-3 is given ORF status, its function remaining uncertain. CDR3 length equals 15 residues. The germline V and J ends were trimmed by 0 bases and 2 bases, with 6 bases remaining between them. CDR3 in amino acids: CARSLAGAYNSPLHF. The CDR3 DNA reads TGTGCCAGAAGCTTGGCAGGGGCCTATAATTCACCCCTCCACTTT.

This clone was picked up a small number of times. V gene TRBV7-9 combines with J gene TRBJ1-2; the D gene is possibly TRBD1 (5 bases). Trimming removed 8 bases at V and 4 bases at J, with 20 bases between. CDR3 length equals 15 residues. Germline assignment: CDR1 SEHNR and CDR2 FQNEAQ (reference sequence). The CDR3 region has the DNA TGTGCCAGCTATGGGTCGGGGGGTGTGGGCTATGGCTACACCTTC. The encoded protein is CASYGSGGVGYGYTF.

The J gene is TRBJ1-3, the V gene TRBV5-4; D is ambiguous. Trimming left V 3 bases short and J 4 bases short, with 8 bases between. The CDR3 is made up of 13 amino acids. Germline-derived CDR1 and CDR2 are SGHNT and YYREEE (reference sequence). This CDR3 reads CASSSPRGNTIYF. CDR3 coding DNA: TGTGCCAGCAGCTCCCCCAGGGGAAACACCATATATTTT.

The rearrangement uses TRBV19 and TRBJ1-1; D might be TRBD1 (6 bases). The germline V and J ends were trimmed by 6 bases and 7 bases, with 18 bases remaining between them. The CDR3 has 14 residues. Germline lookup yields CDR1 LNHDA and CDR2 SQIVND (reference sequence). The CDR3 loop is CASRPHTGQLEAFF. CDR3 nucleotide sequence: TGTGCCAGTAGACCACATACCGGACAGCTTGAAGCTTTCTTT.

This sequence joins TRBV6-6 and TRBJ1-1, with unresolved D. V was pared by 7 bases and J by 4 bases, with 16 bases between. CDR1 MNHNY and CDR2 SVGAGI come from the germline V gene (reference sequence). The CDR3 totals 14 residues. As DNA, the CDR3 is TGTGCCAGCACCCGAAGGAGTCAGAGCACTGAAGCTTTCTTT. Translated: CASTRRSQSTEAFF.

This clone has more than one count but fewer than ten. The chain carries TRBV14 and TRBJ2-5; perhaps TRBD1 as D (5 bases). The CDR3 is made up of 14 amino acids. Germline V gives CDR1 SGHDN, CDR2 FVKESK. V gave up 2 bases and J gave up 2 bases, with 9 bases separating them. CDR3 sequence reads: CASSQRRQQETQYF. The CDR3 nucleotides read TGTGCCAGCAGCCAAAGAAGACAGCAAGAGACCCAGTACTTC.

The chain carries TRBV25-1 and TRBJ1-3; D is unresolved. From germline, CDR1 is MGHDK and CDR2 SYGVNS. Trimming left V 2 bases short and J 0 bases short, with 11 bases between. The CDR3 extends over 16 amino acids. This CDR3 is CASSEDTENSGNTIYF. CDR3 nucleotides: TGTGCCAGCAGTGAAGATACGGAGAACTCTGGAAACACCATATATTTT.

The chain combines TRBV15 with TRBJ2-1; D is unresolved. The CDR3 is made up of 13 amino acids. Per the germline V gene, CDR1 is LNHNV and CDR2 is YYDKDF (reference sequence). Trimming removed 0 bases from V and 4 bases from J, with 4 bases in between. Written as DNA, the CDR3 is TGTGCCACCAGCAGAGACAGTTACAATGAGCAGTTCTTC. It yields the protein CATSRDSYNEQFF.

The J gene is TRBJ2-3, the V gene TRBV27, with a weak D call TRBD2 (5 bases). The V gene's germline CDR1 is MNHEY and CDR2 SMNVEV (reference sequence). The CDR3 has 12 residues. V was cut by 3 bases and J by 5 bases, with 6 bases left in between. This CDR3 reads CASSFRGDTQYF. For the CDR3, the DNA is TGTGCCAGCAGTTTTCGGGGAGATACGCAGTATTTT.

This rearrangement joins TRBV2 to TRBJ1-1, with D maybe TRBD1 (6 bases). The germline gives CDR1 SNHLY, CDR2 FYNNEI. The V and J ends lost 6 bases and 3 bases respectively, with 11 bases between them. This CDR3 contains 13 residues. For the CDR3, the DNA is TGTGCCAGCAGGATGGACAGTTACACTGAAGCTTTCTTT. Protein: CASRMDSYTEAFF.

V usage is TRBV6-5 and J usage is TRBJ2-5; D uncertain. Trimming pared 5 bases from V and 11 bases from J, leaving 24 bases between. Germline lookup yields CDR1 MNHEY and CDR2 SVGAGI. This CDR3 is built from 15 residues. CDR3 in DNA: TGTGCCAGCAGTCCCCCGGCAGGTGGTTTGAGAGAGCAGTACTTC. This gives the protein CASSPPAGGLREQYF.

This chain links TRBV5-1 with TRBJ2-3; 7 positions match TRBD1. The length of the CDR3 is 16 residues. V lost 4 bases, J lost 4 bases, and 12 bases stayed unmatched. Germline V gene sequence: CDR1 SGHRS, CDR2 YFSETQ. In nucleotides, the CDR3 is TGCGCCAGCAGCCTTCAAAGGACAGGAGTATCAGATACGCAGTATTTT. Protein: CASSLQRTGVSDTQYF.

The chain joins TRBV6-6 to TRBJ1-5; no clear D. The V end lost 7 bases, the J end lost 4 bases, and 11 bases lay between the germline ends. The germline V gene encodes CDR1 MNHNY and CDR2 SVGAGI (reference sequence). CDR3 length: 13 amino acids. The CDR3 protein is CASNQVPNQPQHF. CDR3 bases: TGTGCCAGCAATCAGGTCCCAAATCAGCCCCAGCATTTT.

This clone was observed a few times. This chain uses TRBV19 with TRBJ1-1; D not resolved. CDR3 length: 14 residues. Trimming removed 5 bases from V and 7 bases from J, with 17 bases in between. Germline V lookup: CDR1 LNHDA, CDR2 SQIVND (reference sequence). The CDR3 DNA follows: TGTGCCAGTAGTTCTCTTACAGATACCTATGAAGCTTTCTTT. This translates into CASSSLTDTYEAFF.

The chain recombines TRBV7-2 with TRBJ2-3; D might be TRBD1 (6 bases). The CDR3 consists of 16 residues. Per the germline V gene, CDR1 is SGHTA and CDR2 is FQGNSA. V gave up 4 bases and J gave up 1 base, with 15 bases separating them. The chain's CDR3 is CASSSPRGMGTDTQYF. CDR3 DNA: TGTGCCAGCAGCTCCCCTAGGGGGATGGGCACAGATACGCAGTATTTT.

The rearrangement links TRBV7-2 to TRBJ2-7; a weak D match, TRBD2 (5 bases). CDR1 and CDR2 (germline): SGHTA, FQGNSA. CDR3 length: 12 residues. Trimming cost V 8 bases and J 4 bases, with 12 bases left between them. The CDR3 region has the DNA TGTGCCAGCGGAGGCGCGGATTACGAGCAGTACTTC. It encodes CASGGADYEQYF.

The chain has TRBV28 and TRBJ1-1; the D gene is possibly TRBD1 (5 bases). CDR1 is MDHEN, CDR2 SYDVKM, per germline. V was shortened by 4 bases and J by 6 bases, with 9 bases between the two germline ends. The CDR3 totals 12 residues. In DNA, the CDR3 is TGTGCCAGCAGTTCAGGGATCCCTGAAGCTTTCTTT. This encodes CASSSGIPEAFF.

This rearrangement joins TRBV4-3 to TRBJ1-1; maybe TRBD1 (5 bases). V lost 0 bases, J lost 8 bases, and 10 bases lay in between. The CDR3 loop spans 13 amino acids. CDR1 is LGHNA and CDR2 is YSLEER in the germline V gene. The CDR3 bases are TGCGCCAGCAGCCAAGATAGGAACAGGGAAGCTTTCTTT. Protein sequence: CASSQDRNREAFF.

This clone came up once. The chain combines TRBV27 with TRBJ1-2; 9 bases fit TRBD1. The CDR3 is 14 amino acids. With V trimmed by 0 bases and J by 8 bases, 4 bases remained unmatched. The germline CDR1 and CDR2 sequences are MNHEY and SMNVEV (reference sequence). As DNA, the CDR3 is TGTGCCAGCAGTTTATCTGGGACAGGGTCGGGCTACACCTTC. This encodes CASSLSGTGSGYTF.

The gene calls are TRBV7-8 and TRBJ1-1, with 7 nucleotides matching TRBD1. This CDR3 has 12 residues. Germline V gene lookup returns CDR1 SGHVS and CDR2 FQNEAQ. J gave up 10 bases and V 5 bases, and 7 bases lay outside the gene matches. This CDR3 reads CASSPTEGAAFF. CDR3 nucleotide sequence: TGTGCCAGCAGCCCCACTGAGGGGGCAGCTTTCTTT.

In DNA, the CDR3 is TGTGCCAGCAGAGACACAGGGGCTAATTCACCCCTCCACTTT. Amino acid sequence: CASRDTGANSPLHF. V gene TRBV2 combines with J gene TRBJ1-6; 7 bases match TRBD1. V was pared by 6 bases and J by 6 bases, with 5 bases of the junction left unmatched. From germline, CDR1 is SNHLY and CDR2 FYNNEI. This CDR3 is built from 14 residues.

This chain connects TRBV7-9 to TRBJ2-1; D remains ambiguous. The germline CDR1 and CDR2 sequences are SEHNR and FQNEAQ (reference sequence). Trimming cost V 2 bases and J 8 bases, with 4 bases left between them. This CDR3 has 11 amino acids. The CDR3 coding sequence is TGTGCCAGCAGCTTATTCGATGAGCAGTTCTTC. This gives the protein CASSLFDEQFF.